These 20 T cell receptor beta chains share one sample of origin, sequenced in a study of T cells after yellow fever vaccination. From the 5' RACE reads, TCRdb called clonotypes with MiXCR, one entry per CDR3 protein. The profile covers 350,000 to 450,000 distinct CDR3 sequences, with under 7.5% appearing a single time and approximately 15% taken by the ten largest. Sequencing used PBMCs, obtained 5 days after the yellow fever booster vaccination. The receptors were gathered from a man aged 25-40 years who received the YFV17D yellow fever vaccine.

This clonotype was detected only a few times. This CDR3 is CASSRAGTGRIIQYF. The CDR3 nucleotides read TGTGCCAGCAGTCGGGCCGGGACAGGGCGAATCATTCAGTACTTC. V gene TRBV12-3 or TRBV12-4 combines with J gene TRBJ2-4; 9 bases map to TRBD1. The CDR3 consists of 15 residues. V lost 5 bases, J lost 9 bases, and 11 bases stayed unmatched.

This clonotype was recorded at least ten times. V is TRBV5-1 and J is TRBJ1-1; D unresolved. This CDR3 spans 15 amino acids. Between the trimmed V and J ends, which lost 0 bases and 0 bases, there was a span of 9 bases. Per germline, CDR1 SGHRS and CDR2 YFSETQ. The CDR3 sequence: CASSLAESMNTEAFF. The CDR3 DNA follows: TGCGCCAGCAGCTTGGCCGAAAGCATGAACACTGAAGCTTTCTTT.

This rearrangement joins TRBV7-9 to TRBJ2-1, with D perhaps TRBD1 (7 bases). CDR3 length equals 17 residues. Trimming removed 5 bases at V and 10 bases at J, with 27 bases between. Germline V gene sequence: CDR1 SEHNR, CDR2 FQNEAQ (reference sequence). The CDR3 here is CASSPVVEGALVLEQFF. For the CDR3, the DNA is TGTGCCAGCAGCCCGGTAGTGGAGGGGGCATTGGTGCTCGAGCAGTTCTTC.

Written as DNA, the CDR3 is TGTGCCAGCAAGGTGCGGACGGCTTCCTACGAGCAGTACTTC. Its translation: CASKVRTASYEQYF. V is TRBV6-2 or TRBV6-3 and J is TRBJ2-7; D remains unclear. V lost 7 bases, J lost 1 base, and 14 bases lay in between. The CDR3 spans 14 residues. Germline lookup yields CDR1 MNHEY and CDR2 SVGEGT.

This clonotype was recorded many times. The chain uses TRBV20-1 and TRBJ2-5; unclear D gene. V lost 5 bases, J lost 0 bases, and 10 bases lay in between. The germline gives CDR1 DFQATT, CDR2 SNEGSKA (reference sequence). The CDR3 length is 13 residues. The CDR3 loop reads CSAHTPYQETQYF. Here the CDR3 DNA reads TGCAGTGCTCATACACCGTACCAAGAGACCCAGTACTTC.

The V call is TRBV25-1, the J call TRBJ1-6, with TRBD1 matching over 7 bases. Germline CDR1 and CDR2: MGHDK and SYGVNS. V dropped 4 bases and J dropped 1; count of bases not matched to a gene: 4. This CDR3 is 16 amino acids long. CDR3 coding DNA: TGTGCCAGCAGTGGCGACAGGGCGTCCTATAATTCACCCCTCCACTTT. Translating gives CASSGDRASYNSPLHF. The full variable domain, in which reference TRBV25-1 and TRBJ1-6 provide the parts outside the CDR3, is EADIYQTPRYLVIGTGKKITLECSQTMGHDKMYWYQQDPGMELHLIHYSYGVNSTEKGDLSSESTVSRIRTEHFPLTLESARPSHTSQYLCASSGDRASYNSPLHFGNGTRLTVT.

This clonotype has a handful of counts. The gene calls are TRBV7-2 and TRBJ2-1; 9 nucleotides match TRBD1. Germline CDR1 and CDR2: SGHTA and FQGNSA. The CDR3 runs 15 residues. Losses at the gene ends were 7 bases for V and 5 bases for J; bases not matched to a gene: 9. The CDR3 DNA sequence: TGTGCCAGCAACCCCGGGACAGGGCACAACAATGAGCAGTTCTTC. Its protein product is CASNPGTGHNNEQFF.

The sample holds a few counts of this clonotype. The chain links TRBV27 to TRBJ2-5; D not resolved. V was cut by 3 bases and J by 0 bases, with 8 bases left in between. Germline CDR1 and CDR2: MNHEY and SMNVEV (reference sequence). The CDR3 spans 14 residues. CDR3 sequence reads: CASSFGHNQETQYF. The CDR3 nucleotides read TGTGCCAGCAGTTTCGGGCATAACCAAGAGACCCAGTACTTC.

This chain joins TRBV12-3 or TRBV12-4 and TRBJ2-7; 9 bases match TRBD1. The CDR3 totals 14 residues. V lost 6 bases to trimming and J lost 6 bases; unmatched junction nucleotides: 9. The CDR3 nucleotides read TGTGCCAGCAGGCAGGCGACAGGGGGATCCGAGCAGTACTTC. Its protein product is CASRQATGGSEQYF.

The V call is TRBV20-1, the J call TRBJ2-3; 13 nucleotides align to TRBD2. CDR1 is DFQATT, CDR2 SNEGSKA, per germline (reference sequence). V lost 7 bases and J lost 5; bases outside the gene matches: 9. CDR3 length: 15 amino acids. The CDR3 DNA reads TGCAGTGGAATTGGACTAGCGGGAGTGGGAGATACGCAGTATTTT. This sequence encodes CSGIGLAGVGDTQYF.

The DNA for the CDR3 is TGTGCCAGCAGCTTAGTGTGGTTCTACGAGCAGTACTTC. It translates to CASSLVWFYEQYF. The J gene is TRBJ2-7, the V gene TRBV7-2; no clear D. Trimming took 1 base from V and 3 from J, leaving 7 bases between them. Germline CDR1 SGHTA, CDR2 FQGNSA. The CDR3 is made up of 13 amino acids.

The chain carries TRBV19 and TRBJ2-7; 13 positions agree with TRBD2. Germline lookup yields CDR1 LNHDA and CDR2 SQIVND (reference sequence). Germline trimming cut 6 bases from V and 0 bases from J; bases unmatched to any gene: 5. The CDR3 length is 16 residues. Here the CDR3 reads CASRTGTSGASYEQYF. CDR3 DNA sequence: TGTGCCAGTAGGACTGGGACTAGCGGGGCCTCCTACGAGCAGTACTTC.

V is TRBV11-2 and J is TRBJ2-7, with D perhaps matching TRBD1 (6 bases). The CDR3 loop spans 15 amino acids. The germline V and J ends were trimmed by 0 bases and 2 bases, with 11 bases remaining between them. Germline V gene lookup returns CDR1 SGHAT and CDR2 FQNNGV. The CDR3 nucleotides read TGTGCCAGCAGCTTAGAAGGGACACCGACCTACGAGCAGTACTTC. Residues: CASSLEGTPTYEQYF.

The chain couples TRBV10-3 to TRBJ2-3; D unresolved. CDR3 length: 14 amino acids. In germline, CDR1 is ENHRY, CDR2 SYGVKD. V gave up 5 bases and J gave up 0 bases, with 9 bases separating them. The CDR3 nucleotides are TGTGCCATCAGTCGGCCAGGAAGCACAGATACGCAGTATTTT. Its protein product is CAISRPGSTDTQYF.

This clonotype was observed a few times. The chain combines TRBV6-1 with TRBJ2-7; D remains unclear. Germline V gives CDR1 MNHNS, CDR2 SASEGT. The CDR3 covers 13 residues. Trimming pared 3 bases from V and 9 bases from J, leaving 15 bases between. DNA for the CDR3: TGTGCCAGCAGTGAGACAAGCTCTCGGGCGCAGTACTTC. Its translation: CASSETSSRAQYF.

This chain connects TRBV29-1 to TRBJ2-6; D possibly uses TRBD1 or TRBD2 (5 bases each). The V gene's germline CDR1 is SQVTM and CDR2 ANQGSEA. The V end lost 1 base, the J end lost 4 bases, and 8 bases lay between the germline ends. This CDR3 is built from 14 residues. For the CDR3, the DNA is TGCAGCGTTGAAGGGGGGTTAGGGGCCAACGTCCTGACTTTC. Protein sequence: CSVEGGLGANVLTF.

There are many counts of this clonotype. The CDR3 DNA follows: TGCGCCAGCAGCCAACAAGGGAGACCCACCGGGGAGCTGTTTTTT. Translated: CASSQQGRPTGELFF. The chain links TRBV4-3 to TRBJ2-2, with D perhaps matching TRBD2 (5 bases). V was shortened by 2 bases and J by 4 bases, with 11 bases between the two germline ends. CDR1 LGHNA and CDR2 YSLEER come from the germline V gene. This CDR3 region has 15 residues.

For the CDR3, the DNA is TGCAGCGTTGAAGAGCGGGAGGGGAACACCGGGGAGCTGTTTTTT. This codes for CSVEEREGNTGELFF. The V call is TRBV29-1, the J call TRBJ2-2, with 9 positions matching TRBD2. The CDR3 extends over 15 amino acids. After removal of 0 bases from V and 1 base from J, the junction contained 0 bases not matched to a gene. In germline, CDR1 is SQVTM, CDR2 ANQGSEA.

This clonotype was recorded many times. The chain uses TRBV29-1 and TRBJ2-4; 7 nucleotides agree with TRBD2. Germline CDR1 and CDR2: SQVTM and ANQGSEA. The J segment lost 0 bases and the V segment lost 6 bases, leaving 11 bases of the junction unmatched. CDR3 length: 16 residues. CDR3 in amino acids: CSVLAGASGAKNIQYF. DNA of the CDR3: TGCAGCGTCCTGGCCGGAGCTAGCGGAGCCAAAAACATTCAGTACTTC.

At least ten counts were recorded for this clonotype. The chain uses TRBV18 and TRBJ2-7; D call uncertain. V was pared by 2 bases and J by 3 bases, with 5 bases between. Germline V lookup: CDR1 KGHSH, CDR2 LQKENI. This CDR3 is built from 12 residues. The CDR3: CASSPEFYEQYF. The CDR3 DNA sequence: TGTGCCAGCTCACCAGAGTTCTACGAGCAGTACTTC.